This T cell receptor beta chain was profiled in a study of CD8+CD57+ T cells in acquired aplastic anemia. Background on the study: Mean yield of DNA from sorted CD4+ and CD8+ cells was about 3.2 ug.

The template for TCR beta VDJ and CDR3 sequence profiling was genomic DNA. Each CDR3 protein gets one entry after TCRdb re-called the reads with MiXCR. The sample includes 200,000 to 300,000 distinct CDR3 sequences, 82% of them seen just once. Counting both end residues, the CDR3 totals 13 amino acids. The germline CDR1 and CDR2 sequences are SGHVS and FQNEAQ. About this clonotype: This likely comes from a read error, as the CDR3 has no conserved phenylalanine or tryptophan at its end. It is unclear where the CDR3 begins or ends on the DNA, so no DNA is shown, and the CDR3 is as TCRdb lists it.

Whoever was chosen for sequencing had shown CD8+CD57+ cell expansion by flow cytometry. Patients were therapy-naive when their blood was sampled. J is TRBJ2-3 and V is TRBV7-8; TRBD2 was called by the table and not checked on the DNA. The source is a human donor with aplastic anemia. Sample: sorted CD4+, CD8+, or CD8+CD57+ T cells (not recorded which) from PBMCs. This chain's CDR3 is CASSLAGGPTAHY.